Listed here are 24 T cell receptor beta chains from one sample, sequenced in a study of T cell changes during pregnancy in multiple sclerosis. Profiling relied on immunoSEQ multiplex PCR, and the TCRdb table lists in-frame clones only, not all of them. The data hold approximately 79,000 clones, with about 92% observed a single time. Sequenced material: CD4+ T cells from peripheral blood mononuclear cells, taken before pregnancy. The receptors were gathered from a female donor with multiple sclerosis, enrolled in a pregnancy study.

The chain combines TRBV5-5 with TRBJ1-4, with D possibly TRBD1 on 6 matching bases. Germline V gene lookup returns CDR1 SGHKS and CDR2 YYEKEE (reference sequence). The CDR3 totals 14 residues. Trimming took off 5 bases at V and 6 bases at J, with 14 bases between the two ends. The CDR3 DNA reads as TGTGCCAGCAGTTCCCCCGGGACACATGAAAAACTGTTTTTT. Translated: CASSSPGTHEKLFF.

The V call is TRBV2, the J call TRBJ2-3, with a tentative D call TRBD2 (6 bases). The germline V and J ends were trimmed by 4 bases and 6 bases, with 14 bases remaining between them. The CDR3 is 14 residues long. Germline assignment: CDR1 SNHLY and CDR2 FYNNEI. CDR3 in amino acids: CASSVAPGADTQYF. The CDR3 bases are TGTGCCAGCAGTGTAGCTCCGGGAGCCGATACGCAGTATTTT.

This clone was recorded once. The CDR3 here is CASSRSGQGPYEQYF. The CDR3 coding sequence is TGTGCCAGCAGTCGTTCGGGACAGGGTCCCTACGAGCAGTACTTC. The rearrangement uses TRBV5-4 and TRBJ2-7, with 9 positions matching TRBD1. CDR1 and CDR2 (germline): SGHNT, YYREEE (reference sequence). J gave up 2 bases and V 5 bases, and 8 bases lay outside the gene matches. This CDR3 region has 15 residues.

The chain recombines TRBV7-9 with TRBJ2-7; 8 nucleotides match TRBD1. The CDR3 runs 14 residues. Germline CDR1 SEHNR, CDR2 FQNEAQ (reference sequence). J gave up 2 bases and V 5 bases, and 5 bases lay outside the gene matches. The CDR3 region is CASSRGQGPYEQYF. The CDR3 nucleotides are TGTGCCAGCAGCCGCGGACAGGGACCCTACGAGCAGTACTTC.

The V gene is TRBV6-1, the J gene TRBJ2-7; tentatively, D is TRBD1 (6 bases). The germline V and J ends were trimmed by 4 bases and 3 bases, with 10 bases remaining between them. Germline CDR1 and CDR2: MNHNS and SASEGT. The CDR3 spans 13 residues. The CDR3 is CASSAGQYYEQYF. The CDR3 nucleotides are TGTGCCAGCAGTGCTGGACAGTACTACGAGCAGTACTTC.

V gene TRBV11-3 combines with J gene TRBJ2-1, with 13 bases identical to TRBD2. Germline assignment: CDR1 SGHNT and CDR2 YENEEA. Trimming cost V 5 bases and J 5 bases; bases outside gene matches: 3. The CDR3 runs 15 residues. CDR3 sequence (DNA): TGTGCCAGCAGCAAGGGACTAGCGGGGAACAATGAGCAGTTCTTC. Amino acid sequence: CASSKGLAGNNEQFF.

This chain connects TRBV2 to TRBJ2-7, with TRBD1 matching over 7 bases. Germline trimming cut 8 bases from V and 3 bases from J; bases unmatched to any gene: 10. Germline V gene data show CDR1 as SNHLY and CDR2 as FYNNEI. This CDR3 is 14 amino acids long. CDR3 DNA sequence: TGTGCCAGCCAAGCAGGGGGAACGAGCTACGAGCAGTACTTC. This codes for CASQAGGTSYEQYF. Supplemented by reference TRBV2 and TRBJ2-7, the full variable domain reads EPEVTQTPSHQVTQMGQEVILRCVPISNHLYFYWYRQILGQKVEFLVSFYNNEISEKSEIFDDQFSVERPDGSNFTLKIRSTKLEDSAMYFCASQAGGTSYEQYFGPGTRLTVT.

The CDR3 sequence is CASSPVSSREKLFF. The CDR3 nucleotides are TGTGCCAGCAGCCCCGTTAGCTCGCGGGAAAAACTGTTTTTT. The genes are TRBV2 and TRBJ1-4, with no clear D. The germline gives CDR1 SNHLY, CDR2 FYNNEI. The CDR3 sequence is 14 residues long. The V end lost 6 bases, the J end lost 8 bases, and 16 bases lay between the germline ends.

The chain has TRBV29-1 and TRBJ2-2; TRBD2 aligns across 7 bases. The CDR3 is 14 amino acids. Germline V gene data show CDR1 as SQVTM and CDR2 as ANQGSEA. Losses at the gene ends were 4 bases for V and 6 bases for J; bases not matched to a gene: 8. Here the CDR3 DNA reads TGCAGCGTTGCCGGGGGGAAAGCGGCCGGGGAGCTGTTTTTT. Residues: CSVAGGKAAGELFF.

The chain combines TRBV5-1 with TRBJ1-4, with D perhaps TRBD1 (5 bases). Germline values: CDR1 SGHRS, CDR2 YFSETQ. V was pared by 3 bases and J by 8 bases, with 17 bases between. The CDR3 is 15 residues long. The CDR3 region has the DNA TGCGCCAGCAGCTCCGGGACCTTAGGGAGGGAAAAACTGTTTTTT. Amino acid sequence: CASSSGTLGREKLFF.

The genes are TRBV5-4 and TRBJ2-3, with TRBD2 matching over 10 bases. The CDR3 loop spans 16 amino acids. J was trimmed by 4 bases and V by 2 bases; bases with no gene match: 7. Germline loops: CDR1 SGHNT, CDR2 YYREEE (reference sequence). CDR3 residues: CASSLPKREGADTQYF. CDR3 nucleotides: TGTGCCAGCAGCTTACCAAAGCGGGAGGGGGCAGATACGCAGTATTTT.

This clone came up once. The chain links TRBV7-8 to TRBJ2-5; maybe TRBD1 (5 bases). The germline V and J ends were trimmed by 6 bases and 4 bases, with 15 bases remaining between them. The CDR3 is 14 residues long. The germline gives CDR1 SGHVS, CDR2 FQNEAQ. CDR3 nucleotide sequence: TGTGCCAGCAGTATCACCAGGGTCGGAGAGACCCAGTACTTC. It yields the protein CASSITRVGETQYF.

The chain recombines TRBV14 with TRBJ2-7, with 12 bases aligning to TRBD1. CDR1 and CDR2 (germline): SGHDN, FVKESK. The CDR3 covers 20 residues. The V segment lost 0 bases and the J segment 7 bases; nucleotides outside the gene matches: 19. The CDR3 DNA reads as TGTGCCAGCAGCCAAGATCTGGCTTCTCCACCGGGACAGGGGGCGCGAGAGCAGTACTTC. Its translation: CASSQDLASPPGQGAREQYF.

The CDR3 region has the DNA TGCGCCAGCAGCCCTCCGGGACTAGCGGGAGGAACCGGGGAGCTGTTTTTT. This gives the protein CASSPPGLAGGTGELFF. The chain links TRBV5-1 to TRBJ2-2; 15 bases are a match to TRBD2. This CDR3 contains 17 residues. Germline V gene data show CDR1 as SGHRS and CDR2 as YFSETQ. Trimming took 4 bases from V and 5 from J; bases not matched to a gene: 6.

This clone was found a few times. The CDR3 sequence is CAWNDRDQPQHF. CDR3 DNA sequence: TGTGCCTGGAATGACAGGGATCAGCCCCAGCATTTT. The V and J genes are TRBV30 and TRBJ1-5; 7 bases line up with TRBD1. The CDR3 extends over 12 amino acids. Looked up from germline, CDR1 is GTSNPN and CDR2 is SVGIG (reference sequence). V lost 4 bases, J lost 5 bases, and 2 bases stayed unmatched.

The chain recombines TRBV27 with TRBJ1-1, with 7 bases matching TRBD1. CDR1 is MNHEY and CDR2 is SMNVEV in the germline V gene (reference sequence). The length of the CDR3 is 16 residues. J gave up 0 bases and V 2 bases, and 6 bases lay outside the gene matches. In DNA, the CDR3 is TGTGCCAGCAGTTTAATGGGCAGGGGGGTGAACACTGAAGCTTTCTTT. Amino acid sequence: CASSLMGRGVNTEAFF.

The chain uses TRBV6-5 and TRBJ1-1; 7 positions match TRBD1. J lost 8 bases, V lost 7 bases, and 13 bases had no gene match. The CDR3 is made up of 14 amino acids. The germline V gene encodes CDR1 MNHEY and CDR2 SVGAGI. CDR3 bases: TGTGCCAGCATTCCGGGACAGAGGGTAAGGGAAGCTTTCTTT. Translating it yields CASIPGQRVREAFF.

This rearrangement joins TRBV19 to TRBJ1-6; a possible D gene is TRBD1 (5 bases). Trimming took off 3 bases at V and 3 bases at J, with 9 bases between the two ends. CDR1 LNHDA and CDR2 SQIVND come from the germline V gene (reference sequence). The CDR3 is 15 amino acids. CDR3 in DNA: TGTGCCAGTAGTATCTGGGGCCTCTATAATTCACCCCTCCACTTT. This encodes CASSIWGLYNSPLHF. Full variable domain (missing parts from reference TRBV19 and TRBJ1-6): DGGITQSPKYLFRKEGQNVTLSCEQNLNHDAMYWYRQDPGQGLRLIYYSQIVNDFQKGDIAEGYSVSREKKESFPLTVTSAQKNPTAFYLCASSIWGLYNSPLHFGNGTRLTVT.

This clone was seen just once. This rearrangement joins TRBV6-5 to TRBJ1-2; possibly TRBD1 for D (6 bases). Per germline, CDR1 MNHEY and CDR2 SVGAGI. This CDR3 comprises 12 residues. Trimming removed 5 bases from V and 8 bases from J, with 12 bases in between. Written as DNA, the CDR3 is TGTGCCAGCAGTACAGGGTCAGGGGGCTACACCTTC. Translating it yields CASSTGSGGYTF.

A single count supports this clone. This chain connects TRBV6-1 to TRBJ1-5, with TRBD1 identical over 7 bases. Looked up from germline, CDR1 is MNHNS and CDR2 is SASEGT. The CDR3 spans 12 residues. Germline trimming cut 0 bases from V and 15 bases from J; bases unmatched to any gene: 5. The CDR3 here is CASSEARGHPHF. The CDR3 DNA sequence: TGTGCCAGCAGTGAAGCTAGGGGGCACCCGCATTTT.

V and J are TRBV7-9 and TRBJ1-1; TRBD1 aligns across 8 bases. Unmatched junction bases numbered 4, after V lost 1 base and J lost 3 bases. Per germline, CDR1 SEHNR and CDR2 FQNEAQ (reference sequence). The CDR3 loop spans 15 amino acids. The CDR3: CASSLGTGGDTEAFF. The CDR3 DNA reads as TGTGCCAGCAGCTTAGGAACAGGGGGTGACACTGAAGCTTTCTTT.

The chain has TRBV2 and TRBJ2-3; possible D gene TRBD1, 6 bases. V was clipped by 8 bases and J by 0 bases, with 12 bases between them. The CDR3 sequence is 14 residues long. Germline values: CDR1 SNHLY, CDR2 FYNNEI. CDR3 sequence (DNA): TGTGCCAGCCGCGGACAGAGGAGCACAGATACGCAGTATTTT. Translation: CASRGQRSTDTQYF.

This chain connects TRBV5-4 to TRBJ2-7; weak D call: TRBD2 (5 bases). Trimming pared 4 bases from V and 1 base from J, leaving 12 bases between. This CDR3 comprises 14 residues. The germline V gene encodes CDR1 SGHNT and CDR2 YYREEE (reference sequence). The CDR3: CASSRGQASYEQYF. In DNA form, the CDR3 reads TGTGCCAGCAGCAGAGGGCAGGCTTCCTACGAGCAGTACTTC.

The genes are TRBV28 and TRBJ2-3, with 8 nucleotides matching TRBD2. The CDR3 length is 14 residues. V trimming: 6 bases; J trimming: 6 bases; junction bases outside the gene matches: 8. Germline lookup yields CDR1 MDHEN and CDR2 SYDVKM. The CDR3 here is CASRRPGGPDTQYF. The CDR3 DNA reads TGTGCCAGCAGGAGACCGGGAGGGCCGGATACGCAGTATTTT.